Shown below are 6 T cell receptor beta chains from a single sample sequenced in a study of T cell clonality in common variable immunodeficiency. Points from the study as a whole: Fewer deletions and N-nucleotide insertions were reportedly seen in common variable immunodeficiency TCR beta sequences.

Their specific antigens are unknown. Sequencing used immunoSEQ multiplex PCR; TCRdb keeps in-frame clones, though not all of them. The sample includes about 21,000 clones, none of them occurring once. The specimen sequenced was peripheral blood mononuclear cells. Every receptor here comes from a human donor with common variable immunodeficiency.

This clone was recorded at least ten times. The chain's CDR3 is CASSQRLAGGALDTQYF. The sequenced part of the CDR3 DNA is TGCGCCAGCAGCCAGAGACTAGCGGGGGGGGCTCTGGATACG. The rearrangement joins TRBV4-1 to TRBJ2-3; 14 nucleotides agree with TRBD2. Read data end 3 residues before the CDR3 end; the end is taken from the germline J gene. CDR3 length equals 17 residues. Trimming took 3 bases from V and 6 from J; bases not matched to a gene: 8. Germline loops: CDR1 MGHRA, CDR2 YSYEKL.

This clone was counted ten times or more. The sequence runs out 3 residues before the end of the CDR3; the remainder is reconstructed from the germline J gene. V usage is TRBV18 and J usage is TRBJ2-7; 7 nucleotides line up with TRBD1. This CDR3 has 14 residues. Germline loops: CDR1 KGHSH, CDR2 LQKENI. V shed 3 bases, J shed 4 bases, and the junction held 6 bases outside the gene matches. The CDR3 sequence is CASSPTGSPYEQYF. The sequenced CDR3 bases are TGTGCCAGCTCACCGACAGGGTCACCGTACGAG.

This clone has ten or more counts. Read coverage stops 3 residues before the CDR3 terminus; the germline J gene supplies the remainder. This chain links TRBV5-1 with TRBJ2-5, with TRBD1 identical over 7 bases. CDR3 length equals 14 residues. Germline loops: CDR1 SGHRS, CDR2 YFSETQ. Germline trimming cut 4 bases from V and 6 bases from J; bases unmatched to any gene: 9. CDR3 bases read: TGCGCCAGCAGCCTCGACAGGGCCGGGCAGACC. Its translation: CASSLDRAGQT. Given in full, the CDR3 is CASSLDRAGQTQYF.

In its sample, this clone was seen many times. The CDR3 goes on 3 residues after the read ends, and that part is filled in from the germline J gene. The rearrangement uses TRBV7-9 and TRBJ1-2, with a possible D match to TRBD1 (6 bases). V lost 3 bases to trimming and J lost 5 bases, with 13 bases between them. Germline assignment: CDR1 SEHNR and CDR2 FQNEAQ (reference sequence). The CDR3 extends over 14 amino acids. CDR3 residues: CASSLGDTGYGYTF. CDR3 DNA, as far as it was read: TGTGCCAGCAGCTTGGGGGATACAGGGTATGGC.

This clone came up many times. The CDR3 is cut off 3 residues early in the read; its end comes from the germline J gene. This rearrangement joins TRBV7-8 to TRBJ2-3; 7 nucleotides line up with TRBD2. V dropped 5 bases and J dropped 4; count of bases not matched to a gene: 12. Germline CDR1 is SGHVS and CDR2 is FQNEAQ. The CDR3 length is 16 residues. This CDR3 reads CASSLRGEGRADTQYF. The part of the CDR3 DNA that was read is TGTGCCAGCAGCCTCCGGGGGGAGGGCCGGGCAGATACG.

There are many counts of this clone. Coverage ceases 3 residues before the CDR3 finishes, and the germline J gene fills in the end. The chain couples TRBV7-2 to TRBJ2-5; no definite D call. From germline, CDR1 is SGHTA and CDR2 FQGNSA. CDR3 length: 13 residues. The V and J ends lost 3 bases and 2 bases respectively, with 7 bases between them. The part of the CDR3 DNA that was read is TGTGCCAGCAGCTTGAACCAGCAAGAGACC. Residues: CASSLNQQET. The full CDR3 sequence reads CASSLNQQETQYF.